Listed below are T cell receptor beta chains from one sample, sequenced in a study of blood T cell repertoires in COVID-19. Sequencing was performed with immunoSEQ multiplex PCR; in TCRdb, only in-frame clones are kept and a portion is missing. The table shows 300,000 to 450,000 clones, with more than 75% occurring only once. Sequencing was done on a sample of peripheral blood. The receptors originated from a human donor with acute or convalescent COVID-19. The donor label of this sample is uncertain. The CDR3 runs from the conserved cysteine through the conserved F or W. The listing skips clone size in some rows; elsewhere it reads once, few, many or a size class.

cdr3_aa,clone_size,v_call,j_call
CASSSITGGAETQYF,-,TRBV7-8,TRBJ2-5
CASNKGQGARPGANVLTF,-,TRBV2,TRBJ2-6
CASSLSAGMNTEAFF,-,TRBV5-1,TRBJ1-1
CASSQGGGTGNYGYTF,many,TRBV3-1/TRBV3-2,TRBJ1-2
CSVGRRAEQFF,-,TRBV29-1,TRBJ2-1
CASSAAGRDEQYF,-,TRBV2,TRBJ2-7
CASTLSGGTSAYGYTF,once,TRBV28,TRBJ1-2
CAIRGTGTNQPQHF,-,TRBV10-3,TRBJ1-5
CASRPGQANYGYTF,-,TRBV5-4,TRBJ1-2
CASSQGQGYEKLFF,-,TRBV3-1/TRBV3-2,TRBJ1-4
CASSSVRQVFNQPQHF,-,TRBV6-2/TRBV6-3,TRBJ1-5
CASSSGISNTGELFF,-,TRBV27,TRBJ2-2
CASSTIRGSEAFF,-,TRBV27,TRBJ1-1
CACRDRELYGYTF,-,TRBV30,TRBJ1-2
CASWRQGANTEAFF,-,TRBV5-3,TRBJ1-1
CASSYSGSQSGYTF,-,TRBV6-5,TRBJ1-2
CSVGRRGNYGYTF,-,TRBV29-1,TRBJ1-2
CSASKGSGNYGYTF,-,TRBV20-1,TRBJ1-2
CASYRPNTEAFF,-,TRBV6-5,TRBJ1-1
CASRQKGTGPVSGNTIYF,-,TRBV6-8,TRBJ1-3